The rows below give T cell receptor beta chains drawn from one sample of a study of T cells in Graves' hyperthyroidism and ophthalmopathy. TCRdb analysed the multiplex PCR reads with MiXCR anew, one entry per CDR3 protein. The table has approximately 610,000 distinct CDR3 sequences, over 12% seen once. Sequenced material: blood. These receptors were taken from a woman between 40 and 55 years old with Graves' ophthalmopathy. CDR3s include the opening cysteine and the closing phenylalanine or tryptophan. The D gene is left open where the match is weak. Only part of the rows carry a size: once, few, many, or a class if the clone is expanded.

cdr3_length j_call v_call clone_size d_call cdr3_aa cdr3_nt
15 TRBJ2-7 TRBV7-9 many TRBD2 CASSPLGGLAGEQYF TGTGCCAGCAGCCCGCTAGGGGGACTAGCTGGGGAGCAGTACTTC
16 TRBJ2-7 TRBV6-5 many TRBD2 CASRAFREGLSYEQYF TGTGCCAGCAGGGCCTTTCGGGAGGGCCTCTCCTACGAGCAGTACTTC
12 TRBJ2-7 TRBV12-3/TRBV12-4 many TRBD2 CASGLGNYEQYF TGTGCCAGCGGACTAGGTAACTACGAGCAGTACTTC
16 TRBJ1-5 TRBV5-5 once - CASSFRGAGGNQPQHF TGTGCCAGCAGCTTCCGGGGGGCCGGTGGCAATCAGCCCCAGCATTTT
16 TRBJ1-5 TRBV28 - - CASSLRLDPTTQPQHF TGTGCCAGCAGTTTACGCCTTGATCCCACTACCCAGCCCCAGCATTTT
13 TRBJ1-5 TRBV12-3/TRBV12-4 many - CASRNREDQPQHF TGTGCCAGTAGAAACAGGGAGGATCAGCCCCAGCATTTT
14 TRBJ2-7 TRBV2 medium-sized - CASSGGQTPYEQYF TGTGCCAGCAGTGGAGGGCAGACCCCCTACGAGCAGTACTTC
13 TRBJ2-7 TRBV6-5 many - CASSYADSYEQYF TGTGCCAGCAGTTACGCCGACTCCTACGAGCAGTACTTC
16 TRBJ1-2 TRBV4-3 many TRBD1 CASSRGQGHGQYGYTF TGCGCCAGCAGCCGGGGACAGGGACACGGCCAATATGGCTACACCTTC
15 TRBJ2-7 TRBV2 many - CASRPGRTTSYEQYF TGTGCCAGCAGACCCGGGCGCACGACCTCCTACGAGCAGTACTTC
14 TRBJ2-5 TRBV6-1 many - CASSVQMYQETQYF TGTGCCAGCAGTGTTCAGATGTACCAAGAGACCCAGTACTTC
14 TRBJ2-5 TRBV29-1 many TRBD1 CSVESGQGYETQYF TGCAGCGTTGAATCCGGACAGGGGTATGAGACCCAGTACTTC
14 TRBJ2-7 TRBV30 - - CAWSVGVSSYEQYF TGTGCCTGGAGTGTAGGGGTGAGCTCCTACGAGCAGTACTTC
15 TRBJ2-1 TRBV2 many TRBD2 CASSGGLAGYNEQFF TGTGCCAGCAGTGGCGGACTAGCGGGTTACAATGAGCAGTTCTTC
14 TRBJ2-7 TRBV6-5 many - CASSYSTEDYEQYF TGTGCCAGCAGTTACTCTACAGAAGACTACGAGCAGTACTTC
17 TRBJ1-2 TRBV28 - - CASSLPNPREGHAGYTF TGTGCCAGCAGTTTACCTAACCCTCGGGAGGGCCACGCGGGCTACACCTTC
11 TRBJ2-7 TRBV28 many - CASSLWGEQYF TGTGCCAGCAGTTTATGGGGCGAGCAGTACTTC
14 TRBJ2-7 TRBV6-2/TRBV6-3 once TRBD1 CASMMGQGAYEQYF TGTGCCAGCATGATGGGACAGGGGGCCTACGAGCAGTACTTC
16 TRBJ1-5 TRBV2 many - CASSALDPGGDQPQHF TGTGCCAGCAGTGCCCTGGACCCCGGAGGGGATCAGCCCCAGCATTTT
16 TRBJ2-2 TRBV6-1 many - CASSVFWQSNTGELFF TGTGCCAGCAGTGTCTTTTGGCAGTCGAACACCGGGGAGCTGTTTTTT
13 TRBJ2-5 TRBV12-3/TRBV12-4 - - CASRGRDRETQYF TGTGCCAGCCGGGGCAGGGATAGGGAGACCCAGTACTTC
14 TRBJ2-3 TRBV10-3 few - CLTAFGWGTDTQYF TGTCTTACGGCATTCGGCTGGGGGACAGATACGCAGTATTTT
15 TRBJ1-2 TRBV5-1 many - CASSLAQGGFDGYTF TGCGCCAGCAGCTTGGCACAGGGAGGGTTTGATGGCTACACCTTC
16 TRBJ2-7 TRBV2 many - CASSEGGTRASYEQYF TGTGCCAGCAGTGAAGGCGGTACCCGGGCCTCCTACGAGCAGTACTTC
15 TRBJ1-2 TRBV12-3/TRBV12-4 many - CASSLRNRDRGGYTF TGTGCCAGCAGTTTACGTAACAGGGATAGGGGTGGCTACACCTTC
14 TRBJ2-7 TRBV29-1 many TRBD1 CSVEGTGVIGEQYF TGCAGCGTTGAAGGGACAGGGGTAATAGGCGAGCAGTACTTC
15 TRBJ1-5 TRBV11-2 many - CASSSSEGEDQPQHF TGTGCCAGCAGCTCCTCAGAGGGTGAAGATCAGCCCCAGCATTTT
15 TRBJ2-5 TRBV20-1 many TRBD2 CSPNQGRLARETQYF TGCAGTCCAAACCAGGGGCGACTAGCGAGGGAGACCCAGTACTTC
14 TRBJ2-7 TRBV15 - TRBD1 CATSPGDRKYEQYF TGTGCCACCAGCCCCGGGGACAGGAAGTACGAGCAGTACTTC
16 TRBJ2-5 TRBV3-1 many - CASSIRGAGDKETQYF TGTGCCAGCAGCATAAGAGGGGCAGGGGATAAAGAGACCCAGTACTTC
14 TRBJ1-1 TRBV7-8 few - CASSLGSRRDEAFF TGTGCCAGCAGCTTAGGATCCAGAAGGGATGAAGCTTTCTTT
13 TRBJ2-5 TRBV29-1 - TRBD1 CSVEADRGETQYF TGCAGCGTTGAAGCGGACAGGGGAGAGACCCAGTACTTC
14 TRBJ2-7 TRBV12-3/TRBV12-4 many - CASSLAGPTSEQYF TGTGCCAGCAGTTTGGCAGGGCCGACCTCCGAGCAGTACTTC
14 TRBJ1-2 TRBV27 many TRBD1 CASSPLTGTPGYTF TGTGCCAGCAGTCCGCTGACAGGGACGCCGGGCTACACCTTC
15 TRBJ2-6 TRBV4-1 many - CASSQERSGANVLTF TGCGCCAGCAGCCAAGAGAGATCTGGGGCCAACGTCCTGACTTTC
14 TRBJ1-1 TRBV5-1 many TRBD1 CASSPTGVGTEAFF TGCGCCAGCAGCCCGACAGGGGTCGGCACTGAAGCTTTCTTT
13 TRBJ1-1 TRBV9 many - CASSVGSQSEAFF TGTGCCAGCAGCGTAGGTAGTCAGAGTGAAGCTTTCTTT